The rows below give T cell receptor beta chains drawn from one sample of a study of T cell repertoires in cytomegalovirus infection. TCRdb recomputed calls from the reads with MiXCR, one row per CDR3 protein. The sample lists 350,000 to 500,000 distinct CDR3 sequences; 31% were seen once. The sample was PBMCs. Receptors originate from a human donor in good health (CMV status not recorded). Some clones in this sample may be carry-over from other donors' samples. CDR3s include the opening cysteine and the closing phenylalanine or tryptophan. The D gene is left open where the match is weak. Expanded clones get a size class; other rows say once, few or many, or leave the size out.

j_gene,v_gene,abundance,d_gene,CDR3nt,CDR3aa
TRBJ1-4,TRBV12-3/TRBV12-4,few,TRBD1,TGTGCCAGCAGGGACAGGGTGGGGGAAAAACTGTTTTTT,CASRDRVGEKLFF
TRBJ1-2,TRBV5-6,NA,TRBD1,TGTGCCAGCAGACCAGGGGGGGGTCGTGGCTACACCTTC,CASRPGGGRGYTF
TRBJ2-5,TRBV11-2,NA,NA,TGTGCCAGCAGCTTCATCCCAGGGTCGCCCGGGACCCAGTACTTC,CASSFIPGSPGTQYF
TRBJ2-7,TRBV20-1,few,TRBD1,TGCAGTGCTAGGCCTCGGGACAGCAAAACCTCCTACGAGCAGTACTTC,CSARPRDSKTSYEQYF
TRBJ1-4,TRBV12-3/TRBV12-4,few,TRBD1,TGTGCCAGCAGTTTCAGGGGGAATGAGGGGCAAAAACTGTTTTTT,CASSFRGNEGQKLFF
TRBJ2-1,TRBV5-8,NA,NA,TGTGCCAGCAGCACCGCCCTTGGGAGAGGGGCAGGGGAGCTCTTC,CASSTALGRGAGELF
TRBJ2-5,TRBV6-2/TRBV6-3,NA,TRBD2,TGTGCCAGCAGCAACACCGGGACTAACCAAGAGACCCAGTACTTC,CASSNTGTNQETQYF
TRBJ2-1,TRBV7-2,NA,NA,TGTGCCAGCAGCTCACCCCCTCTAAATGAGCAGTTCTTC,CASSSPPLNEQFF
TRBJ2-3,TRBV12-3/TRBV12-4,few,TRBD2,TGTGCCAGCAGTTTAGCGCGAGGCGGGGGGGCATCATTCACAGATACGCAGTATTTT,CASSLARGGGASFTDTQYF
TRBJ2-3,TRBV7-6,medium-sized,TRBD2,TGTGCCAGCAGCTTAGCTGCGGGGGGAAGCACAGATACGCAGTATTTT,CASSLAAGGSTDTQYF
TRBJ2-7,TRBV20-1,few,NA,TGCAGTGTCACGGGACTTACCTACGAGCAGTACTTC,CSVTGLTYEQYF
TRBJ1-2,TRBV6-1,NA,NA,TGTGCCAGCGATCCCACAGTTGGGTTTGGCTACACCTTC,CASDPTVGFGYTF
TRBJ1-4,TRBV4-1,NA,TRBD1,TGCGCCAGCAGCCGCTTAGCCGGGACAGGGCGTGAAAAACTGTTTTTT,CASSRLAGTGREKLFF
TRBJ2-5,TRBV11-2,NA,NA,TGTGCCAGCAACTCGGGGGAGACCCAGTACTTC,CASNSGETQYF
TRBJ2-7,TRBV7-9,few,NA,TGTGCCAGCAGCTCCCTTCCTGACGAGTACGAGCAGTACTTC,CASSSLPDEYEQYF
TRBJ1-3,TRBV7-2,many,NA,TGTGCCAGCAGCTCTATGCGTGGAAACACCATATATTTT,CASSSMRGNTIYF
TRBJ1-1,TRBV27,few,TRBD1,TGTGCCAGCAGTTTGTCAGGGGGCTGGAACACTGAAGCTTTCTTT,CASSLSGGWNTEAFF
TRBJ2-5,TRBV20-1,NA,NA,TGCAGTGCTAGTTCCATTAGGGAGACCCAGTACTTC,CSASSIRETQYF
TRBJ2-5,TRBV27,NA,TRBD1,TGTGCCAGCAAAAGAGGACAGGGGGATTACCAAGAGACCCAGTACTTC,CASKRGQGDYQETQYF
TRBJ2-5,TRBV12-3/TRBV12-4,few,NA,TGTGCCAGCAATGGGCCGGTGGAAGAGACCCAGTACTTC,CASNGPVEETQYF
TRBJ2-1,TRBV23-1,few,TRBD1,TGCGCCAGCAGTCAGGCCCGACAGGGGTTCGCCTACAATGAGCAGTTCTTC,CASSQARQGFAYNEQFF
TRBJ1-3,TRBV20-1,NA,NA,TGCAGTGCTAGAGGGCTAGGGGGGTACGACACCATATATTTT,CSARGLGGYDTIYF
TRBJ2-2,TRBV11-2,few,NA,TGTGCCAGCAGCCCCAAAGTGAACACCGGGGAGCTGTTTTTT,CASSPKVNTGELFF
TRBJ1-1,TRBV15,NA,TRBD1,TGTGCCACCAGCAGAGTCACAGGGGAGAACACTGAAGCTTTCTTT,CATSRVTGENTEAFF
TRBJ1-5,TRBV24-1,NA,TRBD1,TGTGCCACCAGTGACCCGGACAGGCCCAATCAGCCCCAGCATTTT,CATSDPDRPNQPQHF